This entry features one T cell receptor (beta chain) sequence. Its antigen is as yet unknown. The sample is drawn from a study of lymphopenia after photon versus proton radiotherapy. Findings of the study overall: Authors raise, but do not show, better survival with proton therapy. Under photons, naive T cells and diversity fell while effector/memory populations rose. Oligoclonal CD8+ Temra expansion after nadir drove photon patients' diversity drop. In patients who died, overall survival fell as post-nadir TCR diversity dropped more.

Here immunoSEQ multiplex PCR was the method, and the copy in TCRdb shows in-frame clones only, minus some. The sample yields more than 70,000 clones, approximately 82% seen once. The length of the CDR3 is 15 residues. V gave up 5 bases and J gave up 2 bases, with 16 bases separating them. Germline V lookup: CDR1 MDHEN, CDR2 SYDVKM. The input for sequencing was peripheral blood, taken from a patient treated with proton-based radiotherapy. This chain joins TRBV28 and TRBJ2-7; D perhaps matches TRBD1 (5 bases). This clonotype was sampled from a man in his 60s with pancreatic cancer. This CDR3 reads CASSTAWGSAYEQYF. Written as DNA, the CDR3 is TGTGCCAGCAGTACCGCCTGGGGCAGCGCCTACGAGCAGTACTTC.